The next 10 T cell receptor beta chains were all read from a single sample in a study of neurological immune-mediated disorders (dated by TCRdb to about 2019). Receptors were amplified or captured by 5' RACE. Data came from an Illumina HiSeq 2500. TCRdb reprocessed the public reads (quality trimming at Q25 with fastp, clone calling with MiXCR) and kept in-frame beta chains. Rows matching on CDR3 protein sequence are summarized as one entry with the most common DNA and genes. In all, the sample holds tens of thousands of distinct CDR3 sequences, and nearly 25% of those were seen once. The top ten constitute about 4.3% of the sample. The time point label corresponds to: technical triplicate 2. Sequenced: PBMCs. The receptors were sampled from a man aged 60 to 75 with HTLV-1-associated myelopathy (HAM/TSP).

This rearrangement joins TRBV11-2 to TRBJ2-3, with D possibly being TRBD1 (5 bases). The length of the CDR3 is 15 residues. The ends were cut back, 5 bases at V and 4 bases at J, with 16 bases in the middle. Germline V gives CDR1 SGHAT, CDR2 FQNNGV. DNA of the CDR3: TGTGCCAGCAGCCGCGACAGTCAAGGCCCAGATACGCAGTATTTT. Translating it yields CASSRDSQGPDTQYF. Full variable domain (remainder filled in from reference TRBV11-2 and TRBJ2-3): EAGVAQSPRYKIIEKRQSVAFWCNPISGHATLYWYQQILGQGPKLLIQFQNNGVVDDSQLPKDRFSAERLKGVDSTLKIQPAKLEDSAVYLCASSRDSQGPDTQYFGPGTRLTVL.

The chain links TRBV28 to TRBJ2-5; D perhaps matches TRBD1 (6 bases). V was shortened by 6 bases and J by 5 bases, with 19 bases between the two germline ends. The CDR3 sequence is 15 residues long. Germline V gene data show CDR1 as MDHEN and CDR2 as SYDVKM. This CDR3 reads CASRPLGGSWETQYF. The CDR3 DNA reads TGTGCCAGCAGGCCCCTAGGGGGAAGCTGGGAGACCCAGTACTTC.

This clonotype came up a few times. The chain links TRBV20-1 to TRBJ2-3; 11 positions agree with TRBD2. Losses at the gene ends were 6 bases for V and 2 bases for J; bases not matched to a gene: 4. Germline-derived CDR1 and CDR2 are DFQATT and SNEGSKA (reference sequence). This CDR3 spans 14 amino acids. The CDR3 region has the DNA TGCAGTGCAGTAGCGGGAGGGCCCACAGATACGCAGTATTTT. Translating it yields CSAVAGGPTDTQYF.

CDR3 in DNA: TGCAGTGCTAGAGATTCCAGGGTGCCCACCGGGGAGCTGTTTTTT. Residues: CSARDSRVPTGELFF. This chain uses TRBV20-1 with TRBJ2-2; D possibly corresponds to TRBD1 (5 bases). The germline V gene encodes CDR1 DFQATT and CDR2 SNEGSKA (reference sequence). The V gene lost 0 bases and the J gene lost 4 bases, with 12 bases spanning the gap. The CDR3 consists of 15 residues.

This clonotype occurred many times. The chain couples TRBV20-1 to TRBJ2-5; 11 bases are a match to TRBD2. The CDR3 loop spans 15 amino acids. V shed 5 bases, J shed 5 bases, and the junction held 10 bases outside the gene matches. Germline V gene lookup returns CDR1 DFQATT and CDR2 SNEGSKA (reference sequence). CDR3 loop: CSAGGASGRSETQYF. CDR3 DNA: TGCAGTGCTGGGGGGGCTAGCGGGAGGTCGGAGACCCAGTACTTC.

This rearrangement joins TRBV28 to TRBJ1-5, with D uncertain. The CDR3 has 16 amino acids. CDR1 is MDHEN, CDR2 SYDVKM, per germline. The V end lost 3 bases, the J end lost 0 bases, and 12 bases lay between the germline ends. The CDR3 loop reads CASSFLRFFSNQPQHF. As DNA, the CDR3 is TGTGCCAGCAGTTTTTTACGGTTTTTTAGCAATCAGCCCCAGCATTTT.

Of note for this clonotype: This clone may be a read error of a much larger clone one base away. CDR3 in amino acids: CASRGGPTVQETQYF. The CDR3 DNA reads as TGTGCCAGCAGAGGCGGCCCGACGGTACAAGAGACCCAGTACTTC. This chain joins TRBV9 and TRBJ2-5; D is uncertain. Germline values: CDR1 SGDLS, CDR2 YYNGEE. Trimming removed 5 bases at V and 2 bases at J, with 16 bases between. The CDR3 consists of 15 residues.

This clonotype was found many times. The gene calls are TRBV12-3 or TRBV12-4 and TRBJ2-1; D possibly corresponds to TRBD2 (5 bases). CDR3 length: 12 residues. V was shortened by 8 bases and J by 9 bases, with 14 bases between the two germline ends. CDR3: CASRRFRGEQFF. DNA for the CDR3: TGTGCCAGCCGCCGGTTCCGGGGTGAGCAGTTCTTC.

The chain is built from TRBV6-6 and TRBJ2-5; the D is unclear. V lost 6 bases and J lost 5, with 7 bases in between. CDR1 and CDR2 (germline): MNHNY, SVGAGI (reference sequence). This CDR3 comprises 11 residues. CDR3 protein: CASSTRETQYF. The CDR3 DNA reads as TGTGCCAGCAGCACCCGGGAGACCCAGTACTTC.

The table lists this clonotype with many counts. The chain carries TRBV20-1 and TRBJ1-6; maybe TRBD1 (5 bases). The CDR3 spans 13 residues. CDR1 is DFQATT, CDR2 SNEGSKA, per germline (reference sequence). The germline V and J ends were trimmed by 5 bases and 8 bases, with 13 bases remaining between them. The CDR3 protein is CSAGGRGDSPLHF. The CDR3 coding sequence is TGCAGTGCTGGAGGAAGGGGAGATTCACCCCTCCACTTT.